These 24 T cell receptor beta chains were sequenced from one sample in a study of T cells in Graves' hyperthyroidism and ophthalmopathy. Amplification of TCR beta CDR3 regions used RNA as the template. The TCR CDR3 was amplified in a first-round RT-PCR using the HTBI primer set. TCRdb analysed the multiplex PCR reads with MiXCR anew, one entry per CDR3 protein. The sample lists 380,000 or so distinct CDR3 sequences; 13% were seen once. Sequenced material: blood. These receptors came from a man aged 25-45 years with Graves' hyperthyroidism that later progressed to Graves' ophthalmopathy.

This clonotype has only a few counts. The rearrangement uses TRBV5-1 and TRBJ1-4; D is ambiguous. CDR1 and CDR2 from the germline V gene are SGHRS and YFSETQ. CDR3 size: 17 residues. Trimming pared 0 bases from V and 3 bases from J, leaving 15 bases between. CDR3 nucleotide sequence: TGCGCCAGCAGCTTGGGGTTTGGGTCCTCGGCTAATGAAAAACTGTTTTTT. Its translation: CASSLGFGSSANEKLFF.

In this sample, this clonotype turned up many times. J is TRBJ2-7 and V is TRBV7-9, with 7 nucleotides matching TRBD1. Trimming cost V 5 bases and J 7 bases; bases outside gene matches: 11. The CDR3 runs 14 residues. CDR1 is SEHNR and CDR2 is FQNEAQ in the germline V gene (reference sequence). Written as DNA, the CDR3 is TGTGCCAGCAGCCTCATGACAGGGTCGGGAGAGCAGTACTTC. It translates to CASSLMTGSGEQYF.

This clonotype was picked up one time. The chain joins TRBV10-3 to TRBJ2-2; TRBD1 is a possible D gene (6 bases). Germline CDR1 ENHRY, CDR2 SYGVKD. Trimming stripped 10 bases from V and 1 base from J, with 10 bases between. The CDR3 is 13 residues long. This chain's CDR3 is CATSTGNTGELFF. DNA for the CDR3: TGTGCCACCTCGACAGGGAACACCGGGGAGCTGTTTTTT.

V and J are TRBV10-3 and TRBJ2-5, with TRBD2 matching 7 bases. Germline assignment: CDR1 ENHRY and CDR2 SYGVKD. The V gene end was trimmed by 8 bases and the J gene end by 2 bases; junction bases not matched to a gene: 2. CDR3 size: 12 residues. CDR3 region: CAIASGQETQYF. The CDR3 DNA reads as TGTGCCATCGCTAGCGGTCAAGAGACCCAGTACTTC.

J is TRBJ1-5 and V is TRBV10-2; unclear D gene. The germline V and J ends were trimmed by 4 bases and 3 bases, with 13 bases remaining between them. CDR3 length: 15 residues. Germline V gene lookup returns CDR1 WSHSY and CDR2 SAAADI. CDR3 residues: CASSAGDMVNQPQHF. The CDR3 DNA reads TGCGCCAGCAGTGCCGGGGATATGGTCAATCAGCCCCAGCATTTT.

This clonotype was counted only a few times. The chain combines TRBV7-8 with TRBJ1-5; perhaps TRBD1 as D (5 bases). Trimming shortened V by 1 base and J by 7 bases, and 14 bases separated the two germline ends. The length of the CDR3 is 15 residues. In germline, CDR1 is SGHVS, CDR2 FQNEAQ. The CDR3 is CASSLVTGGVQPQHF. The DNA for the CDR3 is TGTGCCAGCAGCTTAGTTACCGGGGGGGTACAGCCCCAGCATTTT.

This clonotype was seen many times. The CDR3: CASNPYRPNAEAFF. The CDR3 bases are TGTGCCAGCAATCCTTACAGGCCAAACGCTGAAGCTTTCTTT. This chain joins TRBV6-1 and TRBJ1-1; D is possibly TRBD1 (5 bases). Looked up from germline, CDR1 is MNHNS and CDR2 is SASEGT. CDR3 size: 14 residues. The germline V and J ends were trimmed by 7 bases and 6 bases, with 18 bases remaining between them.

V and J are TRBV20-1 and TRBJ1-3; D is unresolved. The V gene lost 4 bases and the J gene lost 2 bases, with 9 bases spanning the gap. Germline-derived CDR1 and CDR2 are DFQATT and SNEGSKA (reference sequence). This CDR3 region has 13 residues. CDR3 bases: TGCAGTGCTATTGACACCCCTGGAAACACCATATATTTT. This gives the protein CSAIDTPGNTIYF.

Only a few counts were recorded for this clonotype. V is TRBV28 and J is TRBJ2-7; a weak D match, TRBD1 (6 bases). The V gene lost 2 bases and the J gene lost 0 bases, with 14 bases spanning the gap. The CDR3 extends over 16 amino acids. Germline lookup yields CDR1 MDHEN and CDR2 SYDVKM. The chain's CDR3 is CASSLKPGQLSYEQYF. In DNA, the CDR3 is TGTGCCAGCAGTTTAAAGCCCGGACAGCTCTCCTACGAGCAGTACTTC.

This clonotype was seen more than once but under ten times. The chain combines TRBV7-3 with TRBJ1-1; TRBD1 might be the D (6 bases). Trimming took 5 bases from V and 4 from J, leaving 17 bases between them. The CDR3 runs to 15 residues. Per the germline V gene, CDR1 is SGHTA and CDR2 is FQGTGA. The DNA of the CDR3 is TGTGCCAGCAGCCCCTCCGTGGGGGGCACCACTGAAGCTTTCTTT. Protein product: CASSPSVGGTTEAFF. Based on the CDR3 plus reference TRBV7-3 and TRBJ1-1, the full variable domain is GAGVSQTPSNKVTEKGKYVELRCDPISGHTALYWYRQSLGQGPEFLIYFQGTGAADDSGLPNDRFFAVRPEGSVSTLKIQRTERGDSAVYLCASSPSVGGTTEAFFGQGTRLTVV.

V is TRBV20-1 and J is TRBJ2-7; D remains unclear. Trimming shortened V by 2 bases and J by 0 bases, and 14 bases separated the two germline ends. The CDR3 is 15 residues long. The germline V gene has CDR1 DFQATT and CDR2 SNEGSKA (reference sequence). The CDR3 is CSARPWRVSSYEQYF. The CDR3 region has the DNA TGCAGTGCTAGACCTTGGCGCGTGAGCTCCTACGAGCAGTACTTC.

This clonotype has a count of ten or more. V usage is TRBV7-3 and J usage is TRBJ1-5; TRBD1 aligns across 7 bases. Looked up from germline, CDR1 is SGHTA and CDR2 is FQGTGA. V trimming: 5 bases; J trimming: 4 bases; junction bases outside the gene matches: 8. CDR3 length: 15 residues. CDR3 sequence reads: CASSPETGKNQPQHF. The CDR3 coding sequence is TGTGCCAGCAGCCCCGAGACAGGGAAGAATCAGCCCCAGCATTTT.

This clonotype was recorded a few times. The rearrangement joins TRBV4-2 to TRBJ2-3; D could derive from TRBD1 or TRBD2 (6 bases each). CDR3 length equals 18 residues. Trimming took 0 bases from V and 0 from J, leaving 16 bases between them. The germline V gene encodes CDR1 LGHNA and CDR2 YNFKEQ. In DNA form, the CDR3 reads TGTGCCAGCAGCCAAGATCTCACCGGGGGCCCCAGCACAGATACGCAGTATTTT. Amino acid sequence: CASSQDLTGGPSTDTQYF.

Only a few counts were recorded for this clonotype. CDR3 in DNA: TGCGCCAGCAGTCAGGGAAACAGAAACTACAATGAGCAGTTCTTC. This translates into CASSQGNRNYNEQFF. This rearrangement joins TRBV5-1 to TRBJ2-1; weak D call: TRBD1 (5 bases). The germline CDR1 and CDR2 sequences are SGHRS and YFSETQ. With 5 bases removed from V and 3 bases from J, the gap between germline ends came to 15 bases. This CDR3 spans 15 amino acids.

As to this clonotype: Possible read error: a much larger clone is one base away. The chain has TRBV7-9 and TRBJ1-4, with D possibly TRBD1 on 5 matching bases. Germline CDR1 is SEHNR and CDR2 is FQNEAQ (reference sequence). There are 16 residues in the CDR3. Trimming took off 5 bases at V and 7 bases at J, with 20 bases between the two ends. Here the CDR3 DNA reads TGTGCCAGCAGCCGTCTTTTAGAACAGGCGAGTGAAAAACTGTTTTTT. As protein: CASSRLLEQASEKLFF. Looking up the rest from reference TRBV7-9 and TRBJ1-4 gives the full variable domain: DTGVSQNPRHKITKRGQNVTFRCDPISEHNRLYWYRQTLGQGPEFLTYFQNEAQLEKSRLLSDRFSAERPKGSFSTLEIQRTEQGDSAMYLCASSRLLEQASEKLFFGSGTQLSVL.

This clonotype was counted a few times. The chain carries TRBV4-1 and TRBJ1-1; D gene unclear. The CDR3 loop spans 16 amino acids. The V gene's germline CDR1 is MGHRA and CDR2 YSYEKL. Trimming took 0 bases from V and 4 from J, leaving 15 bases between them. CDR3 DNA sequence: TGCGCCAGCAGCCAAGATTGGCCAGTTAGTTCCACTGAAGCTTTCTTT. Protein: CASSQDWPVSSTEAFF.

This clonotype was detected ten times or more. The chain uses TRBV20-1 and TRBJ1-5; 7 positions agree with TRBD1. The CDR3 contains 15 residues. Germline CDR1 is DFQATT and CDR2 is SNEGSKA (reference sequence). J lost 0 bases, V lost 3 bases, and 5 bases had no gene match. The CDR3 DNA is TGCAGTGCTAGGCCGGGACAGCATAGCAATCAGCCCCAGCATTTT. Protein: CSARPGQHSNQPQHF.

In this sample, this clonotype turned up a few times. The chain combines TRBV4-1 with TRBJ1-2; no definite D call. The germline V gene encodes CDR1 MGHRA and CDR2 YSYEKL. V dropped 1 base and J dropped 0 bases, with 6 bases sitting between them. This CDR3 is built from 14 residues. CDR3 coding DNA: TGCGCCAGCAGCCAAGTGTCAGCTAACTATGGCTACACCTTC. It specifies CASSQVSANYGYTF.

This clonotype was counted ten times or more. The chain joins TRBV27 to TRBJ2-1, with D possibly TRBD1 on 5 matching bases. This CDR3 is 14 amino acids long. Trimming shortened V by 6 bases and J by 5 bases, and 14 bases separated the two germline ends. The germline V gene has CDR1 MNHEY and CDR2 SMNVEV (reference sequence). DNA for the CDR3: TGTGCCAGCAGCGCAACAGGACGGGACAATGAGCAGTTCTTC. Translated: CASSATGRDNEQFF.

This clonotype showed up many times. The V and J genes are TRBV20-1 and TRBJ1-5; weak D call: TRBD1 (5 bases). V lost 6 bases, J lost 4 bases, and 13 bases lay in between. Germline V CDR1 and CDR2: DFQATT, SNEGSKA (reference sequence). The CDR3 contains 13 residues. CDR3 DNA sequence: TGCAGTGCGCAGATAGGGGCGAATCAGCCCCAGCATTTT. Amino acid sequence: CSAQIGANQPQHF.

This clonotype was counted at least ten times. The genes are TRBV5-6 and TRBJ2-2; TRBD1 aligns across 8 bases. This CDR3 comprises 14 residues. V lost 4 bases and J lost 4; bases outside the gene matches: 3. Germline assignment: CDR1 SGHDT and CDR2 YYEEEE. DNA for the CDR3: TGTGCCAGCAGCGTACAGGGGGGCACCGGGGAGCTGTTTTTT. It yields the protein CASSVQGGTGELFF.

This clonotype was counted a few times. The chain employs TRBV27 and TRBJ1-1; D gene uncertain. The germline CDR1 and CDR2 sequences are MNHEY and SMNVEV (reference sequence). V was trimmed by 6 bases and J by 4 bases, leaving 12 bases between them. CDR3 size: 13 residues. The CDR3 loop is CASSSTVGTEAFF. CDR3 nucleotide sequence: TGTGCCAGCAGCTCTACAGTGGGCACTGAAGCTTTCTTT.

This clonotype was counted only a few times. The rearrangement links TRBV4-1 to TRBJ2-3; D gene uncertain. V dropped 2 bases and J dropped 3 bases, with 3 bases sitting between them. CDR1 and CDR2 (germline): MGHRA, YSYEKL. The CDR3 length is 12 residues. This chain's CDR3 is CASSQITDTQYF. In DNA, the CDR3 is TGCGCCAGCAGCCAAATAACAGATACGCAGTATTTT.

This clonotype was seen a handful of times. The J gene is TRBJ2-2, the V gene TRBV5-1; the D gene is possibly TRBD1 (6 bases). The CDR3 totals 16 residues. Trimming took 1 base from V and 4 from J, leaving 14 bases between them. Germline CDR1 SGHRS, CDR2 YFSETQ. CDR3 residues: CASSLRGHIVTGELFF. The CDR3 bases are TGCGCCAGCAGCTTGCGGGGACATATAGTCACCGGGGAGCTGTTTTTT.